This is a list of T cell receptor beta chains from one sample in a study of cytomegalovirus exposure and HLA in healthy donors. The data were produced by immunoSEQ multiplex PCR, yet TCRdb's version contains in-frame clones alone and is incomplete. The sample has 37,000 or so clones; roughly 79% are singletons. Sequences were obtained from PBMCs. The origin of the receptors is a woman in her thirties or forties in good health and CMV-seronegative. Each CDR3 is given with its conserved first and last residue. Each record gives: D gene, V gene, clone size, J gene, CDR3 DNA, CDR3 protein. The D gene is left open where the match is weak. The size of a clone is reported for some rows only, either as once, few or many, or as a class for expanded clones.

TRBD1	TRBV11-1	-	TRBJ2-5	TGTGCCAGCAGCCCGACCGGGACAGCGCAAGAGACCCAGTACTTC	CASSPTGTAQETQYF
-	TRBV5-6	-	TRBJ1-2	TGTGCCAGCACCAGAGGACAGAACAACTATGGCTACACCTTC	CASTRGQNNYGYTF
-	TRBV5-1	-	TRBJ1-2	TGCGCCAGCAGCTTGCGGGGGGGCAGTAACTATGGCTACACCTTC	CASSLRGGSNYGYTF
TRBD1	TRBV6-5	few	TRBJ1-1	TGTGCCAGCAGTTATAGGGGGCTGACTGAAGCTTTCTTT	CASSYRGLTEAFF
-	TRBV6-1	-	TRBJ1-6	TGTGCCAGCGGAATGACAGGCATTGGAGGATCACCCCTCCACTTT	CASGMTGIGGSPLHF
TRBD1	TRBV6-5	-	TRBJ1-3	TGTGCCAGCAGTTACTCACAGGGGCCCTCTGGAAACACCATATATTTT	CASSYSQGPSGNTIYF
TRBD2	TRBV9	few	TRBJ2-3	TGTGCCAGCAGCTCCACTAGCGGTCAAGGCACAGATACGCAGTATTTT	CASSSTSGQGTDTQYF
TRBD2	TRBV5-4	once	TRBJ2-1	TGTGCCAGCAGCAAGGGACTAGCGGACTCCTATAATGAGCAGTTCTTC	CASSKGLADSYNEQFF
TRBD1	TRBV6-5	-	TRBJ1-2	TGTGCCAGCAGTACACCGGGACAGAACTATGGCTACACCTTC	CASSTPGQNYGYTF
TRBD1	TRBV18	-	TRBJ1-1	TGTGCCAGCTCATTGCAGGGGGGCCCGAACACTGAAGCTTTCTTT	CASSLQGGPNTEAFF
TRBD2	TRBV7-2	-	TRBJ2-5	TGTGCCAGCAGGAAATTAGCGGGGATTGAGACCCAGTACTTC	CASRKLAGIETQYF
-	TRBV7-3	-	TRBJ2-3	TGTGCCAGCAGCTCCCCGGGGGATACGCAGTATTTT	CASSSPGDTQYF
TRBD1	TRBV5-1	few	TRBJ2-6	TGCGCCAGCAGCTTCCGGACAGGGAACTCTGGGGCCAACGTCCTGACTTTC	CASSFRTGNSGANVLTF
-	TRBV4-3	-	TRBJ2-1	TGCGCCAGCAGCCAAGAGTACCAGGTCTACAATGAGCAGTTCTTC	CASSQEYQVYNEQFF
-	TRBV5-4	few	TRBJ2-6	TGTGCCAGCAGCTTCTACTCTGGGGCCAACGTCCTGACTTTC	CASSFYSGANVLTF
TRBD2	TRBV7-2	once	TRBJ2-3	TGTGCCAGCAGCTTAGCCTCGGGACTAGCGGGGGGGCTGTGGGAAGATACGCAGTATTTT	CASSLASGLAGGLWEDTQYF
-	TRBV19	-	TRBJ2-3	TGTGCCAGTAGTATAGGAAATGGGCTAGCTTACACAGATACGCAGTATTTT	CASSIGNGLAYTDTQYF
TRBD2	TRBV9	-	TRBJ2-3	TGTGCCAGCAGCCTCAGCGGGAATACAGATACGCAGTATTTT	CASSLSGNTDTQYF
-	TRBV11-2	-	TRBJ1-2	TGTGCCAGCAGTTCGGACGGGGGGTATGGCTACACCTTC	CASSSDGGYGYTF
-	TRBV6-5	-	TRBJ2-7	TGTGCCAGCAGTTATGGACAGACCTACGAGCAGTACTTC	CASSYGQTYEQYF
-	TRBV5-6	-	TRBJ2-1	TGTGCCAGCAGCCGTAGACTAACTCTTGAGCAGTTCTTC	CASSRRLTLEQFF
TRBD1	TRBV7-9	-	TRBJ1-4	TGTGCCAGCAGCGACCAAGGGACAGGAGAAAAACTGTTTTTT	CASSDQGTGEKLFF
-	TRBV6-5	-	TRBJ1-4	TGTGCCAGCAGCTACTCCGCAGGGCGGGACGAAAAACTGTTTTTT	CASSYSAGRDEKLFF
-	TRBV20-1	once	TRBJ2-1	TGCAGTGCTCACACAGGGCAAAAGCAGTTCTTC	CSAHTGQKQFF
TRBD1	TRBV19	-	TRBJ2-4	TGTGCCAGTAGCGACAGGGCACTAGCCAAAAACATTCAGTACTTC	CASSDRALAKNIQYF
TRBD1	TRBV6-1	-	TRBJ1-4	TGTGCCAGCAGTCAGGGGGGTGCAACTAATGAAAAACTGTTTTTT	CASSQGGATNEKLFF
-	TRBV5-1	once	TRBJ1-1	TGCGCCAGCAGCTTCGGAGGGGACACTGAAGCTTTCTTT	CASSFGGDTEAFF
-	TRBV7-7	-	TRBJ2-5	TGTGCTAGCAGCCTATCCTACCCCGGTCGGGAGACCCAGTACTTC	CASSLSYPGRETQYF
-	TRBV5-1	-	TRBJ1-6	TGCGCCAGCAGCTTGGTTCAGGGAACGGGTTCACCCCTCCACTTT	CASSLVQGTGSPLHF
TRBD1	TRBV27	-	TRBJ2-7	TGTGCCAGCAGATCGGACAGGGGCGTCGACGAGCAGTACTTC	CASRSDRGVDEQYF
-	TRBV2	few	TRBJ2-7	TGTGCCAGCAGCGAGGACCGAGGGTATTACGAGCAGTACTTC	CASSEDRGYYEQYF
TRBD1	TRBV2	-	TRBJ1-4	TGTGCCAGCGTCCGGGACAGGGAGGAAAAACTGTTTTTT	CASVRDREEKLFF
TRBD1	TRBV6-1	-	TRBJ1-2	TGTGCCAGCAGAGTTCCAGGGGGTCATGGCTACACCTTC	CASRVPGGHGYTF
-	TRBV7-9	-	TRBJ2-3	TGTGCCAGCAGCGAAACCAGGGTCAGGGGCACAGATACGCAGTATTTT	CASSETRVRGTDTQYF
-	TRBV29-1	-	TRBJ1-2	TGCAGCGTTGGGGGACAAGGGAACTATGGCTACACCTTC	CSVGGQGNYGYTF
-	TRBV7-2	-	TRBJ2-6	TGTGCCAGCAGCTTAGACACAAGTTCCTCTGGGGCCAACGTCCTGACTTTC	CASSLDTSSSGANVLTF
TRBD1	TRBV9	-	TRBJ2-1	TGTGCCAGCAGCCTAAGGACAGGGAGGAATGAGCAGTTCTTC	CASSLRTGRNEQFF
-	TRBV27	-	TRBJ1-2	TGTGCCAGCAGTTTTACGGGAACAGGGAACTATGGCTACACCTTC	CASSFTGTGNYGYTF
-	TRBV28	-	TRBJ1-2	TGTGCCAGCAGTTTAGGAACAGGGACTAACTATGGCTACACCTTC	CASSLGTGTNYGYTF
TRBD1	TRBV9	-	TRBJ1-4	TGTGCCAGCAGCGTCGGGACAGGGTCCGGGAATGAAAAACTGTTTTTT	CASSVGTGSGNEKLFF
TRBD1	TRBV6-1	-	TRBJ2-3	TGTGCCAGCACTTTATCCGGGACAGGGGATACGCAGTATTTT	CASTLSGTGDTQYF
-	TRBV4-2	-	TRBJ2-4	TGTGCCAGCAGCCAAGAGGGAGCAGCCAAAAACATTCAGTACTTC	CASSQEGAAKNIQYF
-	TRBV13	-	TRBJ1-6	TGTGCCAGCAGCCTGTGGGAGGGCTCCTCCTATAATTCACCCCTCCACTTT	CASSLWEGSSYNSPLHF
-	TRBV19	-	TRBJ1-1	TGTGCCAGTAGTGTTACAGGACCCGGCACTGAAGCTTTCTTT	CASSVTGPGTEAFF
-	TRBV7-8	-	TRBJ2-2	TGTGCCAGCAGCCTTACAGGGACCACCGGGGAGCTGTTTTTT	CASSLTGTTGELFF
-	TRBV7-9	-	TRBJ1-4	TGTGCCAGCAGTTCTACAGCGGGAGATGAAAAACTGTTTTTT	CASSSTAGDEKLFF
-	TRBV11-2	few	TRBJ2-2	TGTGCCAGCAGGGGGGACTTTGCGAGGAGGACCGGGGAGCTGTTTTTT	CASRGDFARRTGELFF
-	TRBV4-1	-	TRBJ1-4	TGCGCCAGCAGCCAAGTCGGTCTTACAGGGTTTTTGGAAAAACTGTTTTTT	CASSQVGLTGFLEKLFF
TRBD1	TRBV9	-	TRBJ1-1	TGTGCCAGCAGCCTAGGACAGGGCTTCACTGAAGCTTTCTTT	CASSLGQGFTEAFF
-	TRBV6-4	-	TRBJ1-5	TGTGCCAGCAGTGACTCCACAGTGCTCAAACTGTGTAGCAATCAGCCCCAGCATTTT	CASSDSTVLKLCSNQPQHF